This TCR beta chain stems from a study of blood T cell repertoires in COVID-19. On the study more broadly: COVID-19 samples collected from the United States, Italy and Spain covered acute and convalescent phases. T cells, B-cell-depleted T cells, or PBMCs provided the cDNA or gDNA that served as material.

In the original processing: Reference gene primer amplification yielded estimated nucleated cell counts. The repertoire was sequenced with immunoSEQ multiplex PCR; TCRdb's copy has only in-frame clones and lacks some. V and J calls and clone size are given by that table; D and trimming were obtained from the DNA. The table has more than 95,000 clones, less than 90% seen once; the top ten hold 5% to 6.5%. V shed 5 bases, J shed 5 bases, and the junction held 18 bases outside the gene matches. CDR3 length: 18 amino acids. Germline values: CDR1 SGHVS, CDR2 FNYEAQ. Sequences were obtained from peripheral blood. V and J are TRBV7-6 and TRBJ2-1; 7 bases match TRBD2. This sequence was found in a human donor in a cohort sampled during active COVID-19. The CDR3 spells CASSPRGAGAPRDNEQFF. CDR3 sequence (DNA): TGTGCCAGCAGCCCACGGGGCGCGGGAGCCCCACGTGACAATGAGCAGTTCTTC.